This passage covers 5 T cell receptor beta chains from one sample sequenced in a study of blood T cell repertoires in COVID-19. Generated by immunoSEQ multiplex PCR, the TCRdb table keeps only in-frame clones and is missing some. The data show roughly 180,000 clones, 65% to 85% seen once. Sequencing input: peripheral blood. These receptors came from a woman in her thirties or forties with COVID-19, enrolled during active disease.

There are a few counts of this clone. V is TRBV19 and J is TRBJ2-7; D is perhaps TRBD2 (7 bases). The CDR3 totals 14 residues. The V gene lost 3 bases and the J gene lost 4 bases, with 13 bases spanning the gap. In germline, CDR1 is LNHDA, CDR2 SQIVND (reference sequence). This CDR3 reads CASSIGLDRYEQYF. CDR3 DNA sequence: TGTGCCAGTAGTATCGGACTAGACAGGTACGAGCAGTACTTC.

The chain couples TRBV7-7 to TRBJ2-7; 9 positions agree with TRBD1. The J segment lost 3 bases and the V segment lost 1 base, leaving 7 bases of the junction unmatched. Germline CDR1 and CDR2: SSHAT and FNYEAQ (reference sequence). The CDR3 is 16 amino acids. CDR3 loop: CASSLGAGTGLYEQYF. The CDR3 nucleotides read TGTGCCAGCAGCTTAGGAGCCGGGACAGGGCTCTACGAGCAGTACTTC.

In the case of this clone: Because the CDR3's place on the DNA is in doubt, the DNA is left out and the CDR3 is given as listed by TCRdb. The CDR3 region is CASSTSGSFGYTF. The chain combines TRBV6-5 with TRBJ1-2. Germline CDR1 is MNHEY and CDR2 is SVGAGI. The CDR3 comprises 13 residues, both ends counted.

This chain links TRBV27 with TRBJ1-2, with D maybe TRBD1 (6 bases). Germline V gene sequence: CDR1 MNHEY, CDR2 SMNVEV (reference sequence). Trimming pared 6 bases from V and 1 base from J, leaving 15 bases between. The CDR3 is made up of 15 amino acids. The CDR3 bases are TGTGCCAGCAGAAGGGGGAAGGGTATTAACTATGGCTACACCTTC. It is translated as CASRRGKGINYGYTF.

The chain links TRBV18 to TRBJ1-6, with TRBD1 identical over 7 bases. The CDR3 totals 15 residues. Trimming at V came to 1 base and at J to 8 bases, leaving 5 bases not matched to a gene. Germline V gene data show CDR1 as KGHSH and CDR2 as LQKENI. CDR3 sequence (DNA): TGTGCCAGCTCACCACGACAGGGTTCCGATTCACCCCTCCACTTT. Amino acid sequence: CASSPRQGSDSPLHF.